Each of the 20 T cell receptor beta chains below was sequenced from the same sample in a study of somatic mutations in cytotoxic T cells in rheumatoid arthritis. Data came from immunoSEQ multiplex PCR; TCRdb stores just in-frame clones and leaves some out. The table shows some 20,000 clones, with about 82% occurring only once. Sequences were obtained from CD8+ T cells sorted from blood. These receptors all come from a woman aged 50 to 60 in good health.

The chain carries TRBV9 and TRBJ1-1; 7 bases match TRBD1. The V and J ends lost 3 bases and 1 base, in that order; junction bases with no gene match: 6. The CDR3 runs 15 residues. Germline V CDR1 and CDR2: SGDLS, YYNGEE. The CDR3 is CASSARDSTNTEAFF. The CDR3 DNA sequence: TGTGCCAGCAGCGCCCGGGACAGCACGAACACTGAAGCTTTCTTT. The full variable domain, completed using reference TRBV9 and TRBJ1-1, is DSGVTQTPKHLITATGQRVTLRCSPRSGDLSVYWYQQSLDQGLQFLIQYYNGEERAKGNILERFSAQQFPDLHSELNLSSLELGDSALYFCASSARDSTNTEAFFGQGTRLTVV.

This clone was found once. The gene calls are TRBV9 and TRBJ2-1; D is unresolved. The germline CDR1 and CDR2 sequences are SGDLS and YYNGEE. V was clipped by 0 bases and J by 9 bases, with 7 bases between them. The CDR3 length is 12 residues. CDR3 residues: CASSVVGSEQFF. CDR3 nucleotide sequence: TGTGCCAGCAGCGTAGTTGGGTCTGAGCAGTTCTTC.

This clone was counted a few times. The V gene is TRBV7-2, the J gene TRBJ2-2; D remains unclear. V was pared by 2 bases and J by 5 bases, with 0 bases between. Looked up from germline, CDR1 is SGHTA and CDR2 is FQGNSA. The CDR3 contains 11 residues. CDR3 in DNA: TGTGCCAGCAGCTTAACCGGGGAGCTGTTTTTT. This sequence encodes CASSLTGELFF.

The J gene is TRBJ2-3, the V gene TRBV7-9; 7 bases are a match to TRBD2. Germline values: CDR1 SEHNR, CDR2 FQNEAQ (reference sequence). The ends lost 1 base at V and 1 base at J; junction bases unmatched: 8. The length of the CDR3 is 17 residues. CDR3 in DNA: TGTGCCAGCAGCTTAGTTGGTTTCCGGGGGGGCACAGATACGCAGTATTTT. As protein: CASSLVGFRGGTDTQYF.

This clone was observed once. The chain carries TRBV27 and TRBJ1-2; D not resolved. The ends were cut back, 4 bases at V and 5 bases at J, with 11 bases in the middle. CDR3 length equals 13 residues. CDR1 MNHEY and CDR2 SMNVEV come from the germline V gene (reference sequence). The CDR3 nucleotides read TGTGCCAGCAGTTCCGCCCGGGGTTATGGCTACACCTTC. Its translation is CASSSARGYGYTF.

This clone was seen just once. J is TRBJ2-7 and V is TRBV27; D is possibly TRBD1 (6 bases). V lost 5 bases, J lost 0 bases, and 17 bases lay in between. The CDR3 has 16 amino acids. Germline V lookup: CDR1 MNHEY, CDR2 SMNVEV (reference sequence). The DNA of the CDR3 is TGTGCCAGCAGTGGGGGCGGGTTCAGGTCCTCCTACGAGCAGTACTTC. It codes for CASSGGGFRSSYEQYF.

This rearrangement joins TRBV6-1 to TRBJ2-5; 11 bases line up with TRBD2. Germline V gene lookup returns CDR1 MNHNS and CDR2 SASEGT. This CDR3 is built from 15 residues. J gave up 5 bases and V 3 bases, and 5 bases lay outside the gene matches. The CDR3 here is CASSDLAGGVETQYF. In DNA form, the CDR3 reads TGTGCCAGCAGTGATCTAGCGGGGGGTGTGGAGACCCAGTACTTC.

This sequence joins TRBV2 and TRBJ2-1; D unclear. V dropped 3 bases and J dropped 7 bases, with 10 bases sitting between them. The V gene's germline CDR1 is SNHLY and CDR2 FYNNEI. This CDR3 comprises 13 residues. The CDR3 loop is CASSDTGPNEQFF. The CDR3 DNA is TGTGCCAGCAGTGACACGGGCCCGAATGAGCAGTTCTTC.

The chain recombines TRBV4-2 with TRBJ1-5, with 8 bases lining up with TRBD1. V shed 4 bases, J shed 5 bases, and the junction held 4 bases outside the gene matches. CDR1 LGHNA and CDR2 YNFKEQ come from the germline V gene. The CDR3 sequence is 14 residues long. CDR3 amino acids: CASSLGQGDQPQHF. CDR3 DNA: TGTGCCAGCAGCCTAGGACAGGGCGATCAGCCCCAGCATTTT.

V is TRBV4-2 and J is TRBJ1-2, with TRBD1 matching 7 bases. This CDR3 is 16 amino acids long. Germline V gene data show CDR1 as LGHNA and CDR2 as YNFKEQ. V shed 0 bases and J 3 bases; nucleotides not matched to a gene: 7. CDR3 nucleotides: TGTGCCAGCAGCCAAGATCTGACAGGGCTCGACTATGGCTACACCTTC. It translates to CASSQDLTGLDYGYTF.

The gene calls are TRBV27 and TRBJ2-7; a weak D match, TRBD1 (6 bases). The length of the CDR3 is 13 residues. The germline V gene has CDR1 MNHEY and CDR2 SMNVEV (reference sequence). Trimming shortened V by 5 bases and J by 4 bases, and 12 bases separated the two germline ends. CDR3 DNA sequence: TGTGCCAGCAGTCATGGACAGTCATACGAGCAGTACTTC. Amino acid sequence: CASSHGQSYEQYF.

The J gene is TRBJ2-7, the V gene TRBV7-6; D uncertain. The CDR3 covers 13 residues. Trimming pared 1 base from V and 3 bases from J, leaving 7 bases between. The germline V gene has CDR1 SGHVS and CDR2 FNYEAQ. CDR3 residues: CASSLDVGYEQYV. Here the CDR3 DNA reads TGTGCCAGCAGCTTAGATGTGGGCTACGAGCAGTACGTC.

This chain connects TRBV4-3 to TRBJ1-2, with 7 bases lining up with TRBD1. Trimming removed 2 bases from V and 7 bases from J; junction bases left unmatched: 10. The CDR3 runs to 15 residues. Germline CDR1 reads LGHNA; CDR2 reads YSLEER. The CDR3 is CASSQWDSFKGGYTF. The CDR3 coding sequence is TGCGCCAGCAGCCAATGGGACAGTTTCAAAGGTGGCTACACCTTC.

This chain uses TRBV7-6 with TRBJ2-2, with a possible D match to TRBD2 (6 bases). The germline V and J ends were trimmed by 0 bases and 1 base, with 6 bases remaining between them. The CDR3 sequence is 15 residues long. CDR1 and CDR2 from the germline V gene are SGHVS and FNYEAQ. CDR3 region: CASSLAGGNTGELFF. The CDR3 nucleotides are TGTGCCAGCAGCTTAGCGGGGGGGAACACCGGGGAGCTGTTTTTT.

The chain joins TRBV27 to TRBJ1-2; TRBD1 is a possible D gene (6 bases). CDR3 size: 12 residues. From germline, CDR1 is MNHEY and CDR2 SMNVEV (reference sequence). Trimming removed 4 bases at V and 8 bases at J, with 11 bases between. The CDR3 nucleotides are TGTGCCAGCAGTTCAGGGGCAGGGGGCTACACCTTC. Translating it yields CASSSGAGGYTF.

The count of this clone is one. This sequence joins TRBV19 and TRBJ1-1; maybe TRBD1 (5 bases). The V end lost 7 bases, the J end lost 0 bases, and 9 bases lay between the germline ends. CDR1 is LNHDA and CDR2 is SQIVND in the germline V gene (reference sequence). The CDR3 totals 13 residues. CDR3 sequence: CASNGGMNTEAFF. CDR3 DNA: TGTGCCAGTAACGGGGGAATGAACACTGAAGCTTTCTTT.

V is TRBV27 and J is TRBJ2-1; 7 bases are shared with TRBD1. In germline, CDR1 is MNHEY, CDR2 SMNVEV (reference sequence). There are 13 residues in the CDR3. V dropped 8 bases and J dropped 4; count of bases not matched to a gene: 5. The CDR3 here is CASAQGRYNEQFF. In DNA, the CDR3 is TGTGCCAGCGCACAGGGGCGGTACAATGAGCAGTTCTTC.

The chain recombines TRBV7-6 with TRBJ2-2; tentatively, D is TRBD1 or TRBD2 (5 bases each). The CDR3 is 16 amino acids. V was pared by 5 bases and J by 4 bases, with 17 bases between. Germline assignment: CDR1 SGHVS and CDR2 FNYEAQ. The CDR3 nucleotides are TGTGCCAGCAGCGAAGGTCGGGACGGAATCACCGGGGAGCTGTTTTTT. Protein sequence: CASSEGRDGITGELFF.

The V gene is TRBV6-6, the J gene TRBJ2-1, with 8 nucleotides matching TRBD1. In germline, CDR1 is MNHNY, CDR2 SVGAGI (reference sequence). The length of the CDR3 is 15 residues. The J segment lost 7 bases and the V segment lost 6 bases, leaving 11 bases of the junction unmatched. The DNA of the CDR3 is TGTGCCAGCAGCTCAGACAGGGGCCTAGGGAATGAGCAGTTCTTC. It is translated as CASSSDRGLGNEQFF.

The CDR3 spells CASSEAEGGSGQPQHF. The CDR3 DNA is TGTGCCAGCAGTGAAGCGGAGGGGGGATCGGGCCAGCCCCAGCATTTT. The V call is TRBV6-1, the J call TRBJ1-5; a weak D match, TRBD1 (6 bases). The CDR3 runs to 16 residues. Germline V gives CDR1 MNHNS, CDR2 SASEGT. V lost 0 bases to trimming and J lost 7 bases, with 16 bases between them.